The 23 T cell receptor beta chains below all came from one sample that was sequenced in a study of early T cells in non-severe SARS-CoV-2 infection. One entry per CDR3 protein, called by TCRdb with MiXCR from the 5' RACE reads. The sample lists approximately 68,000 distinct CDR3 sequences; over 9% were seen once. The sample was whole blood, taken at baseline. Receptors originate from an adult who was a healthcare worker with PCR-confirmed SARS-CoV-2 infection or an uninfected control (not recorded which).

Many counts were recorded for this clonotype. This rearrangement joins TRBV11-2 to TRBJ2-5; D unresolved. V gave up 2 bases and J gave up 2 bases, with 12 bases separating them. The CDR3 loop spans 15 amino acids. Germline V lookup: CDR1 SGHAT, CDR2 FQNNGV. DNA of the CDR3: TGTGCCAGCAGCTTATACCCCGACGGACAAGAGACCCAGTACTTC. Protein product: CASSLYPDGQETQYF. The full variable domain, rest sourced from reference TRBV11-2 and TRBJ2-5, is EAGVAQSPRYKIIEKRQSVAFWCNPISGHATLYWYQQILGQGPKLLIQFQNNGVVDDSQLPKDRFSAERLKGVDSTLKIQPAKLEDSAVYLCASSLYPDGQETQYFGPGTRLLVL.

The sample holds a few counts of this clonotype. The genes are TRBV6-6 and TRBJ2-2; D not resolved. The germline V gene has CDR1 MNHNY and CDR2 SVGAGI (reference sequence). The V end lost 10 bases, the J end lost 1 base, and 10 bases lay between the germline ends. CDR3 length: 13 amino acids. The CDR3 coding sequence is TGTGCCACCTTGGCAGTGAACACCGGGGAGCTGTTTTTT. It is translated as CATLAVNTGELFF.

This clonotype was detected many times. This CDR3 reads CASSYGGSGANVLTF. CDR3 coding DNA: TGTGCCAGCAGCTACGGGGGATCTGGGGCCAACGTCCTGACTTTC. V is TRBV7-3 and J is TRBJ2-6; D perhaps matches TRBD2 (6 bases). The germline CDR1 and CDR2 sequences are SGHTA and FQGTGA. V gave up 4 bases and J gave up 1 base, with 8 bases separating them. The CDR3 extends over 15 amino acids.

This clonotype turned up a few times. The chain couples TRBV27 to TRBJ2-7, with D uncertain. CDR1 and CDR2 (germline): MNHEY, SMNVEV (reference sequence). This CDR3 comprises 13 residues. The germline V and J ends were trimmed by 3 bases and 0 bases, with 6 bases remaining between them. CDR3: CASSLASSYEQYF. For the CDR3, the DNA is TGTGCCAGCAGTTTGGCAAGCTCCTACGAGCAGTACTTC.

The genes are TRBV6-5 and TRBJ1-5, with unresolved D. CDR1 is MNHEY, CDR2 SVGAGI, per germline. This CDR3 is built from 14 residues. With 0 bases removed from V and 7 bases from J, the gap between germline ends came to 10 bases. The CDR3 is CASSYSHPGQPQHF. The CDR3 nucleotides are TGTGCCAGCAGTTACTCGCATCCGGGGCAGCCCCAGCATTTT.

CDR3 region: CASSQAIGGSSNEQFF. The DNA of the CDR3 is TGCGCCAGCAGCCAAGCTATCGGGGGGTCTTCCAATGAGCAGTTCTTC. The chain has TRBV4-1 and TRBJ2-1; 7 bases agree with TRBD2. The CDR3 runs to 16 residues. Losses at the gene ends were 1 base for V and 6 bases for J; bases not matched to a gene: 9. The V gene's germline CDR1 is MGHRA and CDR2 YSYEKL.

There are a few counts of this clonotype. The chain uses TRBV12-3 or TRBV12-4 and TRBJ2-4; D is undetermined. The CDR3 covers 16 residues. Between the trimmed V and J ends, which lost 6 bases and 1 base, there was a span of 16 bases. The CDR3 protein is CASSPRVVTAKNIQYF. CDR3 nucleotides: TGTGCCAGCAGCCCCAGAGTTGTTACGGCCAAAAACATTCAGTACTTC.

This chain joins TRBV5-1 and TRBJ1-4; maybe TRBD1 (6 bases). The ends were cut back, 3 bases at V and 5 bases at J, with 11 bases in the middle. The CDR3 has 14 residues. Germline V gene lookup returns CDR1 SGHRS and CDR2 YFSETQ. CDR3 nucleotides: TGCGCCAGCAGCTCACAGGGAAAAAATGAAAAACTGTTTTTT. Protein sequence: CASSSQGKNEKLFF.

At least ten counts were recorded for this clonotype. This CDR3 is CASSQGQGDREAFF. The CDR3, as DNA: TGCGCCAGCAGCCAAGGACAGGGGGACAGGGAAGCTTTCTTT. This chain uses TRBV4-3 with TRBJ1-1; 9 nucleotides agree with TRBD1. The V segment lost 1 base and the J segment 8 bases; nucleotides outside the gene matches: 5. CDR3 size: 14 residues. Germline CDR1 LGHNA, CDR2 YSLEER.

This clonotype was seen ten or more times. J is TRBJ2-3 and V is TRBV6-6; D gene ambiguous. The CDR3 length is 15 residues. CDR1 MNHNY and CDR2 SVGAGI come from the germline V gene (reference sequence). V gave up 7 bases and J gave up 1 base, with 15 bases separating them. As DNA, the CDR3 is TGTGCCAGCACCCCATTTGTTGAGGGCACAGATACGCAGTATTTT. It specifies CASTPFVEGTDTQYF.

The V gene is TRBV5-4, the J gene TRBJ2-1; TRBD1 matches at 10 bases. Germline V lookup: CDR1 SGHNT, CDR2 YYREEE (reference sequence). CDR3 length: 14 amino acids. V shed 6 bases and J 7 bases; nucleotides not matched to a gene: 7. Here the CDR3 DNA reads TGTGCCAGCATCAGGGACAGGGGTGCGAATGAGCAGTTCTTC. Residues: CASIRDRGANEQFF.

The CDR3 loop reads CASSLQVYNSPLHF. Here the CDR3 DNA reads TGTGCCAGCAGCTTACAGGTGTATAATTCACCCCTCCACTTT. The gene calls are TRBV7-9 and TRBJ1-6, with D uncertain. The CDR3 consists of 14 residues. Trimming pared 2 bases from V and 4 bases from J, leaving 6 bases between. The germline V gene encodes CDR1 SEHNR and CDR2 FQNEAQ (reference sequence).

This clonotype showed up many times. The CDR3: CASSSETRMADTQYF. In DNA, the CDR3 is TGTGCCAGCAGCTCCGAGACTAGGATGGCAGATACGCAGTATTTT. The chain uses TRBV7-9 and TRBJ2-3; D is possibly TRBD2 (6 bases). V was trimmed by 4 bases and J by 4 bases, leaving 15 bases between them. Germline-derived CDR1 and CDR2 are SEHNR and FQNEAQ (reference sequence). The CDR3 has 15 residues.

This clonotype was seen many times. This chain connects TRBV20-1 to TRBJ2-2; D remains unclear. Germline CDR1 is DFQATT and CDR2 is SNEGSKA (reference sequence). This CDR3 has 14 amino acids. The ends were cut back, 3 bases at V and 5 bases at J, with 13 bases in the middle. Here the CDR3 DNA reads TGCAGTGCTAGCCCCACCTTTCGGACCGGGGAGCTGTTTTTT. Translating it yields CSASPTFRTGELFF.

A single count supports this clonotype. The chain employs TRBV13 and TRBJ2-1, with D possibly TRBD2 on 6 matching bases. Germline CDR1 PRHDT, CDR2 FYEKMQ (reference sequence). The CDR3 is made up of 12 amino acids. Trimming took off 3 bases at V and 6 bases at J, with 6 bases between the two ends. The CDR3 DNA sequence: TGTGCCAGCAGCTTCGGGGGCAATGAGCAGTTCTTC. Amino acid sequence: CASSFGGNEQFF.

The chain combines TRBV19 with TRBJ2-7, with 9 bases matching TRBD1. Per germline, CDR1 LNHDA and CDR2 SQIVND (reference sequence). This CDR3 contains 18 residues. Trimming took 6 bases from V and 2 from J; bases not matched to a gene: 17. CDR3 nucleotides: TGTGCCAGTAGCTCTTCCGGGACAGGGTCCGGGGAAGCCTACGAGCAGTACTTC. It encodes CASSSSGTGSGEAYEQYF. Combining the CDR3 with reference TRBV19 and TRBJ2-7 gives the whole variable domain DGGITQSPKYLFRKEGQNVTLSCEQNLNHDAMYWYRQDPGQGLRLIYYSQIVNDFQKGDIAEGYSVSREKKESFPLTVTSAQKNPTAFYLCASSSSGTGSGEAYEQYFGPGTRLTVT.

This clonotype was recorded at least ten times. V usage is TRBV12-5 and J usage is TRBJ2-2; 7 bases align to TRBD1. The CDR3 covers 15 residues. V lost 5 bases to trimming and J lost 3 bases; unmatched junction nucleotides: 6. CDR1 LGHNT and CDR2 FRNRAP come from the germline V gene. The CDR3 protein is CASGPGQPDTGELFF. Written as DNA, the CDR3 is TGTGCTAGTGGTCCGGGACAGCCAGACACCGGGGAGCTGTTTTTT.

The V and J genes are TRBV6-2 or TRBV6-3 and TRBJ1-5; 7 nucleotides match TRBD1. Germline loops: CDR1 MNHEY, CDR2 SVGEGT. The CDR3 consists of 14 residues. The trim removed 5 bases at V and 1 base at J, leaving 2 bases unmatched. CDR3 protein: CASSRTGSNQPQHF. The CDR3 coding sequence is TGTGCCAGCAGTCGGACAGGAAGCAATCAGCCCCAGCATTTT.

This clonotype was counted only a few times. The rearrangement links TRBV10-3 to TRBJ2-3, with D tentatively TRBD1 (6 bases). The V gene's germline CDR1 is ENHRY and CDR2 SYGVKD. The CDR3 is 14 residues long. The ends were cut back, 8 bases at V and 5 bases at J, with 17 bases in the middle. The CDR3 coding sequence is TGTGCCATCCGCTTGGGACACGAAGGAGATACGCAGTATTTT. It specifies CAIRLGHEGDTQYF.

The CDR3 loop reads CSAREYSNQPQHF. CDR3 nucleotides: TGCAGTGCCCGGGAGTATAGCAATCAGCCCCAGCATTTT. V usage is TRBV20-1 and J usage is TRBJ1-5, with no clear D. Germline V gene sequence: CDR1 DFQATT, CDR2 SNEGSKA (reference sequence). This CDR3 contains 13 residues. V was trimmed by 6 bases and J by 0 bases, leaving 9 bases between them.

This clonotype turned up a few times. The genes are TRBV7-8 and TRBJ2-7; the match to TRBD2 covers 10 bases. V lost 5 bases and J lost 2; bases outside the gene matches: 12. The CDR3 consists of 17 residues. The germline V gene encodes CDR1 SGHVS and CDR2 FQNEAQ. As DNA, the CDR3 is TGTGCCAGCAGCACCAGCGTCCCTAGCGGGGGCCCCTACGAGCAGTACTTC. It encodes CASSTSVPSGGPYEQYF.

This clonotype was detected only a few times. The rearrangement links TRBV9 to TRBJ2-1, with D possibly called TRBD1 or TRBD2 (5 bases each). The germline V gene encodes CDR1 SGDLS and CDR2 YYNGEE. The CDR3 is 15 amino acids. The ends were cut back, 4 bases at V and 8 bases at J, with 19 bases in the middle. The CDR3 DNA is TGTGCCAGCAGCTCTGGGACCTTCATGGGGCATGAGCAGTTCTTC. As protein: CASSSGTFMGHEQFF.

In its sample, this clonotype was seen many times. V usage is TRBV12-3 or TRBV12-4 and J usage is TRBJ2-5, with D perhaps matching TRBD1 (6 bases). Trimming removed 3 bases at V and 6 bases at J, with 11 bases between. The CDR3 consists of 13 residues. CDR3 region: CASSFGGKQTQYF. CDR3 coding DNA: TGTGCCAGCAGTTTTGGGGGCAAACAGACCCAGTACTTC.